What follows is one T cell receptor (beta chain) and its context. This CDR3 is 13 amino acids long. Germline CDR1 and CDR2: LNHDA and SQIVND (reference sequence). Trimming at V came to 6 bases and at J to 10 bases, leaving 9 bases not matched to a gene. The sample belongs to a study of blood T cell repertoires in COVID-19. Sequenced by immunoSEQ multiplex PCR; TCRdb stores in-frame clones only, minus some. In the table there are roughly 310,000 clones, roughly nine tenths of which are singletons. The cohort comprised adults aged about 18 to 100 years residing in approximately 25 US areas. Sample: PBMCs or T cells enriched from blood (not recorded which). The receptor was derived from a man between 60 and 70 years old who had recovered from COVID-19. The genes are TRBV19 and TRBJ1-1; 9 bases match TRBD1. The CDR3 here is CASSENRGLGAFF. The DNA for the CDR3 is TGTGCCAGTAGCGAGAACAGGGGGCTTGGAGCTTTCTTT.